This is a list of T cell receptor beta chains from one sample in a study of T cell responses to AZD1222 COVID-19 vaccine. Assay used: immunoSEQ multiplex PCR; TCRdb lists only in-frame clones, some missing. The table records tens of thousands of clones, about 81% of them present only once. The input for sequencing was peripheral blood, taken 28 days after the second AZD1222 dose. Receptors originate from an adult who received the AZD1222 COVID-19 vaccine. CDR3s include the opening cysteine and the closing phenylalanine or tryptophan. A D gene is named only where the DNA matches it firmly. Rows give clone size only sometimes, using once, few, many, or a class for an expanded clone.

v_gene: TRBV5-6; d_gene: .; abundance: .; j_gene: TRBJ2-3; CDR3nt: TGTGCCAGCACTCTGGGGGTTAGGACAGATACGCAGTATTTT; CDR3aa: CASTLGVRTDTQYF
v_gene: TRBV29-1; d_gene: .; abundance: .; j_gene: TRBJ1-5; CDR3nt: TGCAGCGTTTCTGTGGGGTCCGGGCAGCCCCAGCATTTT; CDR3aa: CSVSVGSGQPQHF
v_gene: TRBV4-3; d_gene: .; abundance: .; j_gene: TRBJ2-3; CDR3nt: TGCGCCAGCAGCCAAGAAATCGGGAGTCGAGATACGCAGTATTTT; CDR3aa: CASSQEIGSRDTQYF
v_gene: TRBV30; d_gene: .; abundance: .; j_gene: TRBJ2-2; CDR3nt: TGTGCCTGGAGTGTGAGGAGGGCCACCGGGGAGCTGTTTTTT; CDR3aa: CAWSVRRATGELFF
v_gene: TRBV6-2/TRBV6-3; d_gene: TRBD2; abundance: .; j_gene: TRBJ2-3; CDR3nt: TGTGCCAGCAGCTCGCGAAGCGGGAGGTCGTCGACAGATACGCAGTATTTT; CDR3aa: CASSSRSGRSSTDTQYF
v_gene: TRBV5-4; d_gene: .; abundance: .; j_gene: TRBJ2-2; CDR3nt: TGTGCCAGCAGCTCCCATACCGGGGAGCTGTTTTTT; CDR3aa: CASSSHTGELFF
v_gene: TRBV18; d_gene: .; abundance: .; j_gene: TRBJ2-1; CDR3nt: TGTGCCAGCTCACCAACTAAGGGGAACAATGAGCAGTTCTTC; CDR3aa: CASSPTKGNNEQFF
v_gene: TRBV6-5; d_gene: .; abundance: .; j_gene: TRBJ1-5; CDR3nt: TGTGCCAGCAGTTACACAATAAGGGCTCAGCCCCAGCATTTT; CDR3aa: CASSYTIRAQPQHF
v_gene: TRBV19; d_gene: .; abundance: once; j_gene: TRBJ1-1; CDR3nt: TGTGCCAGTAGTATGGGACGGTCCCTGAACACTGAAGCTTTCTTT; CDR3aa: CASSMGRSLNTEAFF
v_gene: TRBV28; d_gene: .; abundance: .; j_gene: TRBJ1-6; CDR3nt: TGTGCCAGCAATTGGGACGCGAGCTCCTATAATTCACCCCTCCACTTT; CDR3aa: CASNWDASSYNSPLHF
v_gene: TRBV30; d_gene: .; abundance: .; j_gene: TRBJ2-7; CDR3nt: TGTGCCTGGAGAAGGTCCAGACTTTCCTACGAGCAGTACTTC; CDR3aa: CAWRRSRLSYEQYF
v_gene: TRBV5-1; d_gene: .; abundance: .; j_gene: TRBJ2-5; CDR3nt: TGCGCCAGCAGCTTGGTGCCAGGCCAAGAGACCCAGTACTTC; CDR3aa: CASSLVPGQETQYF
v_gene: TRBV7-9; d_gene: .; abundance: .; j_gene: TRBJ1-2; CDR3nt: TGTGCCAGCAGCTTAGACGGCGTCGGGGGCTACACCTTC; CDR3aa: CASSLDGVGGYTF
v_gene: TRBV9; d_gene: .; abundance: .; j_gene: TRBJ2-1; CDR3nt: TGTGCCAGCAGCGTAATTCCCAGTCCTGGAGGGTACAATGAGCAGTTCTTC; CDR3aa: CASSVIPSPGGYNEQFF
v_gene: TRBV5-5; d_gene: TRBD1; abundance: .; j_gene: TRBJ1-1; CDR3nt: TGTGCCAGCAGCTTGACAGGGGGCACTGAAGCTTTCTTT; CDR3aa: CASSLTGGTEAFF
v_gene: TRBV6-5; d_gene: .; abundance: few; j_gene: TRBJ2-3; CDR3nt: TGTGCCAGCAGTCCCCGGGCCGTTCACGATACGCAGTATTTT; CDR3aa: CASSPRAVHDTQYF
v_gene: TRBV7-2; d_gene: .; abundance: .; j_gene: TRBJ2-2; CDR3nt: TGTGCCAGCAGCTTAGTATGGCAGCCTGCGAACACCGGGGAGCTGTTTTTT; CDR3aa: CASSLVWQPANTGELFF
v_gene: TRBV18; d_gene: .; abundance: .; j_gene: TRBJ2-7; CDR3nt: TGTGCCAGCTCATCTGACTCCTACGAGCAGTACTTC; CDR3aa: CASSSDSYEQYF
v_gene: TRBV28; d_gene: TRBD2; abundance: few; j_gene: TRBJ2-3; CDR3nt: TGTGCCAGCAGTTCAATGGGGGGGGGACTAGCGCCCGAGAAGTATTTT; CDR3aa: CASSSMGGGLAPEKYF
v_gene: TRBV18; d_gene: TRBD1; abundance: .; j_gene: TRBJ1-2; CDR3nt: TGTGCCAGCTCACTCCGGGACAGGAGCAGCGACTACACCTTC; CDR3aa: CASSLRDRSSDYTF
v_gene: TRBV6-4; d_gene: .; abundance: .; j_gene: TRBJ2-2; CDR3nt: TGTGCCAGCAGCCGGGAGACCGCCGGGGAGCTGTTTTTT; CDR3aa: CASSRETAGELFF
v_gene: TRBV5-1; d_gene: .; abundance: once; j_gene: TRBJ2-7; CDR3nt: TGCGCCAGCAGCTTGCGCCAGGGGCGATCCTACGAGCAGTACTTC; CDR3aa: CASSLRQGRSYEQYF
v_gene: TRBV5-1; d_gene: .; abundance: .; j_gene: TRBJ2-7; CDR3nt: TGCGCCAGCAGCTTCGACCAGGGGAAGCAGTACTTC; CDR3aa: CASSFDQGKQYF